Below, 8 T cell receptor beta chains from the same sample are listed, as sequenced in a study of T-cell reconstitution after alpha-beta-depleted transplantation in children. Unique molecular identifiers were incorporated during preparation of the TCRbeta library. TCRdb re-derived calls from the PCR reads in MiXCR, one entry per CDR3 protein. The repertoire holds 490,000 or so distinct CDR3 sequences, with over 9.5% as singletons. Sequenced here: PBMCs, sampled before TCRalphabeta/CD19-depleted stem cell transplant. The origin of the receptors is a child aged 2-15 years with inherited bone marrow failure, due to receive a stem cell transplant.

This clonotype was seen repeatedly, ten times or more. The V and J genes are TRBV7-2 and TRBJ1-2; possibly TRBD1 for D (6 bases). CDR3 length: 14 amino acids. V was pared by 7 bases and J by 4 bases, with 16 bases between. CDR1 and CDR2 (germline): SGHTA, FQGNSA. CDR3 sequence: CASTEGGGGYGYTF. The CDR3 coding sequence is TGTGCCAGCACCGAAGGCGGGGGCGGCTATGGCTACACCTTC.

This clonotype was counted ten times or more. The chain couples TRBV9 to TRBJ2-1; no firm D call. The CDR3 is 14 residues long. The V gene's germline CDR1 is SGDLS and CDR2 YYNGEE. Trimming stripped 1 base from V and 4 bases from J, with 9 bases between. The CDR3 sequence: CASSVRVGYNEQFF. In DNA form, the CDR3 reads TGTGCCAGCAGCGTAAGGGTAGGTTACAATGAGCAGTTCTTC.

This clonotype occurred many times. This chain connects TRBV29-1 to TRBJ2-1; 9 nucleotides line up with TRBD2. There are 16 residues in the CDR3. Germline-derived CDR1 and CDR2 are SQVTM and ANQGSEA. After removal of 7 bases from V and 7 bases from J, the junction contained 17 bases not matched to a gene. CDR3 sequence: CSALSPASGTGNEQFF. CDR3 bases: TGCAGCGCCCTTTCTCCGGCTAGCGGGACGGGTAATGAGCAGTTCTTC.

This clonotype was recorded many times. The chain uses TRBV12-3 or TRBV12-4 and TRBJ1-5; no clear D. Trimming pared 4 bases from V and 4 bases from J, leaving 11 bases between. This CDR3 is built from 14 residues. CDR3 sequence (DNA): TGTGCCAGCAGTTGGGCAGGAGGTAATCAGCCCCAGCATTTT. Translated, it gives CASSWAGGNQPQHF.

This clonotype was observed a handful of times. CDR3 DNA: TGCGCCAGCAGCCATCGGGGGCTAAGCACAGATACGCAGTATTTT. This codes for CASSHRGLSTDTQYF. The rearrangement links TRBV4-1 to TRBJ2-3; D may match TRBD1 or TRBD2 (6 bases each). Trimming took 3 bases from V and 0 from J, leaving 10 bases between them. Germline V gene data show CDR1 as MGHRA and CDR2 as YSYEKL. This CDR3 is 15 amino acids long.

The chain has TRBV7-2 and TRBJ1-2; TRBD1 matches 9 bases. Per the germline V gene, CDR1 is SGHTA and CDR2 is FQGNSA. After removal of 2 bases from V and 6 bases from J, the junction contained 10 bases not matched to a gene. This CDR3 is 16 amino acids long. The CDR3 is CASSLSRGRQGDGYTF. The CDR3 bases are TGTGCCAGCAGCTTATCCCGGGGCCGACAGGGGGATGGCTACACCTTC. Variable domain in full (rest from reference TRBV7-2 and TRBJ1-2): GAGVSQSPSNKVTEKGKDVELRCDPISGHTALYWYRQSLGQGLEFLIYFQGNSAPDKSGLPSDRFSAERTGGSVSTLTIQRTQQEDSAVYLCASSLSRGRQGDGYTFGSGTRLTVV.

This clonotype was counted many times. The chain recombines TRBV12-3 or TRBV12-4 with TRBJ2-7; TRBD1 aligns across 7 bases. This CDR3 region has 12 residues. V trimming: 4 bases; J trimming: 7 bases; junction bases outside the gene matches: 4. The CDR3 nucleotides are TGTGCCAGCAGTTCGGACAGGACAGAGCAGTACTTC. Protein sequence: CASSSDRTEQYF.

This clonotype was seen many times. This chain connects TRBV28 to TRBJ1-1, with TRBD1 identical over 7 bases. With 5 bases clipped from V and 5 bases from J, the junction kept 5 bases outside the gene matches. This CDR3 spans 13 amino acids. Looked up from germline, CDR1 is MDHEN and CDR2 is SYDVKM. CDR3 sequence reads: CASSPRGGTEAFF. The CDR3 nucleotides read TGTGCCAGCAGTCCCAGGGGGGGGACTGAAGCTTTCTTT.